A selection of T cell receptor beta chains follows, all from one sample in a study of somatic mutations in cytotoxic T cells in rheumatoid arthritis. Here immunoSEQ multiplex PCR was the method, and the copy in TCRdb shows in-frame clones only, minus some. The table records some 25,000 clones, just under 75% of them present only once. The sample was CD8+ T cells sorted from blood. All receptors derive from a woman under 30 in good health. The CDR3 runs from the conserved cysteine through the conserved F or W. The D gene is left open where the match is weak. Not all rows give a size; the values are once, few, many and, for expanded clones, a class.

d_gene	abundance	v_gene	j_gene	CDR3nt	CDR3aa
.	.	TRBV27	TRBJ2-1	TGTGCCAGCAGTTTGGGGGGCTACAATGAGCAGTTCTTC	CASSLGGYNEQFF
.	.	TRBV18	TRBJ1-2	TGTGCCAGCTCACCCGAGGGGGGACTCTATGGCTACACCTTC	CASSPEGGLYGYTF
.	.	TRBV2	TRBJ2-1	TGTGCCAGCAGTGAGGGTCAGTTCTACTACAATGAGCAGTTCTTC	CASSEGQFYYNEQFF
.	.	TRBV4-1	TRBJ1-4	TGCGCCAGCAGCCAGAGGACTAATGAAAAACTGTTTTTT	CASSQRTNEKLFF
.	.	TRBV7-9	TRBJ1-2	TGTGCCAGCAGCTTAGCGACAGAGAACTATGGCTACACCTTC	CASSLATENYGYTF
.	.	TRBV7-9	TRBJ2-5	TGTGCCAGCAGCTTAGGGGGGACACGGGAGACCCAGTACTTC	CASSLGGTRETQYF
.	.	TRBV9	TRBJ1-3	TGTGCCAGCAGCCCGAGAGCGGCGGGAAACACCATATATTTT	CASSPRAAGNTIYF
TRBD1	.	TRBV11-2	TRBJ2-5	TGTGCCAGCAGCTCAACTCGACAGGGTAAAGAGACCCAGTACTTC	CASSSTRQGKETQYF
TRBD2	once	TRBV7-6	TRBJ2-7	TGTGCCAGCGCGTCTAGCGGGAATGTCGCGCAGTACTTC	CASASSGNVAQYF
.	once	TRBV28	TRBJ2-7	TGTGCCAGCAGGCGGGAATTAGGCGATATCCAGCAGTACTTC	CASRRELGDIQQYF
TRBD1	.	TRBV29-1	TRBJ2-1	TGCAGCGTAACCGGGACAGGAAACAATGAGCAGTTCTTC	CSVTGTGNNEQFF
.	.	TRBV7-8	TRBJ1-4	TGTGCCAGCAGCTTAGGGACACATGGGGGGTCAGAAAAACTGTTTTTT	CASSLGTHGGSEKLFF
.	.	TRBV11-2	TRBJ2-7	TGTGCCAGCAGCTTGATGCCCGGGTGGCAGTACTTC	CASSLMPGWQYF
.	.	TRBV15	TRBJ2-2	TGTGCCACCAGCAGAGAGACAGGTGGTACCGGGGAGCTGTTTTTT	CATSRETGGTGELFF
.	.	TRBV25-1	TRBJ2-1	TGTGCCAGCAGGGGGGGTCTTGAGCAGTTCTTC	CASRGGLEQFF
.	.	TRBV29-1	TRBJ1-2	TGCAGCGTTGAAGACCGGACGGACTATGGCTACACCTTC	CSVEDRTDYGYTF
.	.	TRBV27	TRBJ2-7	TGTGCCAGCAAACCGGGACTGGGTTACGAGCAGTACTTC	CASKPGLGYEQYF
.	few	TRBV27	TRBJ2-2	TGTGCCAGCAGTTTCGGGGTGGGGAACACCGGGGAGCTGTTTTTT	CASSFGVGNTGELFF
.	.	TRBV9	TRBJ1-3	TGTGCCAGCAGCGTAGACAGCCTCTCTGGAAACACCATATATTTT	CASSVDSLSGNTIYF
TRBD1	few	TRBV29-1	TRBJ1-1	TGCAGCGCACAGGGGAAGAACACTGAAGCTTTCTTT	CSAQGKNTEAFF
.	few	TRBV2	TRBJ1-1	TGTGCCAGCAGTGAAGCTTTCTTT	CASSEAFF
.	.	TRBV5-4	TRBJ1-3	TGTGCCAGCAGCTTGGAGGGAAACACCATATATTTT	CASSLEGNTIYF
.	.	TRBV6-5	TRBJ2-5	TGTGCCAGCAGTTACAGACGGGACACTTCGCAAGAGACCCAGTACTTC	CASSYRRDTSQETQYF
TRBD2	.	TRBV7-9	TRBJ2-1	TGTGCCAGCAGCTTAGCAGGTCAAGGGGAGGGTGAGCAGTTCTTC	CASSLAGQGEGEQFF
.	.	TRBV4-1	TRBJ2-7	TGCGCCAGCAGCTACGAACCCTCCTACGAGCAGTACTTC	CASSYEPSYEQYF
TRBD2	.	TRBV9	TRBJ2-1	TGTGCCAGCAGCGTGGGGGGGTCCTACAATGAGCAGTTCTTC	CASSVGGSYNEQFF
TRBD2	.	TRBV2	TRBJ2-5	TGTGCCAGCACGGGACTAGCGGGGTTGGAGACCCAGTACTTC	CASTGLAGLETQYF
TRBD1	.	TRBV28	TRBJ2-5	TGTGCCAGCAGTTTAATTGACAGGGAGGAGACCCAGTACTTC	CASSLIDREETQYF
TRBD2	.	TRBV7-2	TRBJ2-1	TGTGCCAGCAGCCCTAGCGGGAGGGCATACAATGAGCAGTTCTTC	CASSPSGRAYNEQFF
.	.	TRBV18	TRBJ2-2	TGTGCCAACCGGGACAATTCGAACACCGGGGAGCTGTTTTTT	CANRDNSNTGELFF
.	.	TRBV28	TRBJ2-7	TGTGCCAGCGGCCCTTCCTACGAGCAGTACTTC	CASGPSYEQYF
.	.	TRBV11-2	TRBJ2-1	TGTGCCAGCAGCGATAATAGCGGTAGCTCCTACAATGAGCAGTTCTTC	CASSDNSGSSYNEQFF
.	.	TRBV28	TRBJ2-7	TGTGCCAGCAGTCCCCGAGAGGGGACGGGCGAGCAGTACTTC	CASSPREGTGEQYF
TRBD2	.	TRBV2	TRBJ2-3	TGTGCCAGCCGAATCGGGACTAGCGGCACAGATACGCAGTATTTT	CASRIGTSGTDTQYF
.	.	TRBV30	TRBJ2-7	TGTGCCTGGAGTACCGACTGGACCTACGAGCAGTACTTC	CAWSTDWTYEQYF
.	few	TRBV7-9	TRBJ1-5	TGTGCCAGCAGCTTCGGAAATCAGCCCCAGCATTTT	CASSFGNQPQHF
.	.	TRBV11-2	TRBJ2-7	TGTGCCAGCAGCTTAGGCCAGTTGGCTTCCCTCTACGAGCAGTACTTC	CASSLGQLASLYEQYF
.	.	TRBV9	TRBJ1-4	TGTGCCAGCAGCGTAGGTACAGGGTCGAATGAAAAACTGTTTTTT	CASSVGTGSNEKLFF
TRBD1	.	TRBV9	TRBJ1-6	TGTGCCAGCAACCCGGGACAGATAAATTCACCCCTCCACTTT	CASNPGQINSPLHF
.	.	TRBV12-5	TRBJ2-7	TGTGCTAGTGGTTTGGGCCCGGCCTCGGGAGACGAGCAGTACTTC	CASGLGPASGDEQYF
.	.	TRBV28	TRBJ2-7	TGTGCCAGCAGTTTCCCTTTTCAAAACGACGAGCAGTACTTC	CASSFPFQNDEQYF
TRBD2	.	TRBV2	TRBJ2-1	TGTGCCAGCAGTGGGGTAGGTAGCGGGGGAGACAATGAGCAGTTCTTC	CASSGVGSGGDNEQFF
TRBD2	few	TRBV7-3	TRBJ2-1	TGTGCCAGCAGCCCCAGGCGGGGGGTGTACAATGAGCAGTTCTTC	CASSPRRGVYNEQFF
.	.	TRBV9	TRBJ1-3	TGTGCCAGCAGCGAGGGGTACTCTGGAAACACCATATATTTT	CASSEGYSGNTIYF
TRBD2	.	TRBV4-1	TRBJ2-3	TGCGCCAGCAGCTCAGAAGCGGGGGGGCCGACAGATACGCAGTATTTT	CASSSEAGGPTDTQYF
.	.	TRBV6-1	TRBJ2-5	TGTGCCAGCAGTGACCACCCTGAGGGAGGGGGGAACCAAGAGACCCAGTACTTC	CASSDHPEGGGNQETQYF
.	once	TRBV9	TRBJ2-2	TGTGCCAGCACCAAGGGAGGGGGATGGACCGGGGAGCTGTTTTTT	CASTKGGGWTGELFF
TRBD2	.	TRBV28	TRBJ2-2	TGTGCCAGCAGTTTTTTCGGGGGGGCCGTCGGGGAGCTGTTTTTT	CASSFFGGAVGELFF
.	.	TRBV2	TRBJ1-1	TGTGCCAGCCACATGACCTCGGGACTCTCAGGATTTATGAACACTGAAGCTTTCTTT	CASHMTSGLSGFMNTEAFF
TRBD1	.	TRBV27	TRBJ2-7	TGTGCCAGCAGTCCACCGACAGGGTACGAGCAGTACTTC	CASSPPTGYEQYF
.	.	TRBV28	TRBJ2-7	TGTGCCAGCAGTTTATCTACAGGGAAGAGCTCCTACGAGCAGTACTTC	CASSLSTGKSSYEQYF
.	few	TRBV27	TRBJ1-2	TGTGCCAGCAGTTTATCCTGGGGGCCCCCGTTAGGAGGCTACACCTTC	CASSLSWGPPLGGYTF
.	few	TRBV12-5	TRBJ1-1	TGTGCTAGTGGCCTCTCGGGGGCGCGAGCTTTCTTT	CASGLSGARAFF
.	few	TRBV10-1	TRBJ1-2	TGCGCCAGCGGAGACGGATATTCTAACTATGGCTACACCTTC	CASGDGYSNYGYTF
TRBD1	.	TRBV5-6	TRBJ1-1	TGTGCCAGCAGCTTGATGGCGACAGGGATTGTTGGTAACACTGAAGCTTTCTTT	CASSLMATGIVGNTEAFF
.	few	TRBV2	TRBJ1-2	TGTGCCAGCAGTGAACAGGCCTATGGCTACACCTTC	CASSEQAYGYTF
TRBD2	few	TRBV7-6	TRBJ2-1	TGTGCCAGCAGCTTAACCCCGCTTGGACTAGCGGGTGAGCAGTTCTTC	CASSLTPLGLAGEQFF
TRBD2	.	TRBV2	TRBJ2-5	TGTGCCAGCAGAAGGACTAGCGGGTACCAAGAGACCCAGTACTTC	CASRRTSGYQETQYF
TRBD1	.	TRBV6-5	TRBJ1-1	TGTGCCAGCAGTTACTCGGGACAGGAAGCTTTCTTT	CASSYSGQEAFF
TRBD2	.	TRBV2	TRBJ2-1	TGTGCCAGCAGTAGGACTAGCGGGGGGCTGCATGAGCAGTTCTTC	CASSRTSGGLHEQFF